The 8 T cell receptor beta chains listed next were all sequenced from one sample in a study of T cells in Graves' hyperthyroidism and ophthalmopathy. From RNA transcripts, TCR beta CDR3 regions were amplified. The TCR CDR3 first-round RT-PCR relied on the HTBI primer set. TCRdb independently ran MiXCR on the multiplex PCR reads; one entry per CDR3 protein. This table has approximately 590,000 distinct CDR3 sequences, around 46% appearing once. Sequencing was performed on peripheral blood or thyroid tissue (not recorded which). The receptors shown here come from a woman aged 18-35 years with Graves' hyperthyroidism.

There are a few counts of this clonotype. The V and J genes are TRBV7-8 and TRBJ2-2, with 9 bases aligning to TRBD2. The germline V gene has CDR1 SGHVS and CDR2 FQNEAQ. Losses at the gene ends were 5 bases for V and 4 bases for J; bases not matched to a gene: 11. The length of the CDR3 is 17 residues. CDR3 DNA: TGTGCCAGCAGCGTAGGGTCCGGACTAGCGATCACCGGGGAGCTGTTTTTT. Translation gives CASSVGSGLAITGELFF.

For this clonotype: This may come from a read error, since a much larger clone is one base off. This sequence joins TRBV29-1 and TRBJ2-7, with a weak D call TRBD1 (6 bases). Between the trimmed V and J ends, which lost 5 bases and 5 bases, there was a span of 16 bases. The CDR3 length is 13 residues. The germline V gene encodes CDR1 SQVTM and CDR2 ANQGSEA. The CDR3 DNA reads as TGCAGCGTTAGGGACACTCGGTTCCACGAGCAGTACTTC. The encoded protein is CSVRDTRFHEQYF.

This clonotype was observed many times. The chain uses TRBV20-1 and TRBJ2-5; tentative D call: TRBD2 (5 bases). This CDR3 is 13 amino acids long. The germline gives CDR1 DFQATT, CDR2 SNEGSKA (reference sequence). The V and J ends lost 0 bases and 5 bases respectively, with 10 bases between them. CDR3 bases: TGCAGTGCTAGAGAGGCTAGCTGGGAGACCCAGTACTTC. Translated: CSAREASWETQYF.

About this clonotype: An end of the junction differs from the germline gene, which may be a read error. CDR3 protein: CAISYNGNQPQHF. In DNA, the CDR3 is TGTGCCATCAGTTACAACGGAAATCAGCCCCAGCATTTT. The genes are TRBV6-5 and TRBJ1-5; no clear D gene. CDR3 length: 13 amino acids. Germline-derived CDR1 and CDR2 are MNHEY and SVGAGI.

This chain uses TRBV7-2 with TRBJ2-2; tentative D call: TRBD1 (5 bases). Germline CDR1 reads SGHTA; CDR2 reads FQGNSA. The CDR3 length is 12 residues. Trimming removed 5 bases at V and 8 bases at J, with 9 bases between. The CDR3 bases are TGTGCCAGCAGCGCCTACAGGGGGGAGCTGTTTTTT. Translating it yields CASSAYRGELFF.

The V and J genes are TRBV2 and TRBJ1-2; TRBD1 aligns across 7 bases. Looked up from germline, CDR1 is SNHLY and CDR2 is FYNNEI. The CDR3 is 14 amino acids. J gave up 14 bases and V 1 base, and 13 bases lay outside the gene matches. CDR3 in DNA: TGTGCCAGCAGTGAAGTGGGGCGACAGGGCGATCATACCTTC. This gives the protein CASSEVGRQGDHTF.

This clonotype was picked up many times. The chain joins TRBV15 to TRBJ1-1, with D possibly TRBD1 on 6 matching bases. The CDR3 extends over 15 amino acids. Per germline, CDR1 LNHNV and CDR2 YYDKDF (reference sequence). The ends were cut back, 0 bases at V and 0 bases at J, with 8 bases in the middle. For the CDR3, the DNA is TGTGCCACCAGCAGAGAGACAGGCATGAACACTGAAGCTTTCTTT. Residues: CATSRETGMNTEAFF.

This chain's CDR3 is CASPWDGGKTQYF. Here the CDR3 DNA reads TGTGCCAGCCCTTGGGACGGAGGGAAGACCCAGTACTTC. The chain recombines TRBV11-2 with TRBJ2-5, with a weak D call TRBD2 (6 bases). The V end was cut by 8 bases, the J end by 6 bases, with 16 bases between. The CDR3 runs 13 residues. The germline CDR1 and CDR2 sequences are SGHAT and FQNNGV.